These 25 T cell receptor beta chains were sequenced from one sample in a study of cytomegalovirus exposure and HLA in healthy donors. Both 60 Vbeta primers and 13 Jbeta primers went into the PCR. Sequenced by immunoSEQ multiplex PCR; TCRdb stores in-frame clones only, minus some. This repertoire shows roughly 70,000 clones, roughly four fifths found once; its top ten account for 6.3%. The specimen sequenced was PBMCs. All receptors derive from a man in his forties or fifties in good health and CMV-seronegative.

The V gene is TRBV30, the J gene TRBJ1-2; 9 nucleotides agree with TRBD1. V lost 0 bases to trimming and J lost 7 bases; unmatched junction nucleotides: 3. CDR3 length equals 13 residues. From germline, CDR1 is GTSNPN and CDR2 SVGIG (reference sequence). The CDR3 DNA follows: TGTGCCTGGAGTGTACAGGGGGCTGGTGGCTACACCTTC. It yields the protein CAWSVQGAGGYTF.

The chain links TRBV10-3 to TRBJ1-4; the match to TRBD1 covers 7 bases. The germline V gene encodes CDR1 ENHRY and CDR2 SYGVKD. After removal of 6 bases from V and 6 bases from J, the junction contained 4 bases not matched to a gene. This CDR3 has 13 residues. The CDR3 region has the DNA TGTGCCATCAGAGGAGGGGGCGATGAAAAACTGTTTTTT. This translates into CAIRGGGDEKLFF.

This chain connects TRBV10-3 to TRBJ1-3; no clear D. The germline V gene has CDR1 ENHRY and CDR2 SYGVKD. The V end was cut by 4 bases, the J end by 4 bases, with 11 bases between. The CDR3 sequence is 14 residues long. CDR3 in amino acids: CAISGLAEGNTIYF. The CDR3 nucleotides are TGTGCCATCAGTGGATTAGCTGAGGGAAACACCATATATTTT.

The V and J genes are TRBV4-2 and TRBJ1-2, with 9 nucleotides matching TRBD1. CDR1 and CDR2 (germline): LGHNA, YNFKEQ. V shed 4 bases, J shed 6 bases, and the junction held 12 bases outside the gene matches. This CDR3 is 16 amino acids long. The CDR3 here is CASSLKGGTGRDGYTF. CDR3 bases: TGTGCCAGCAGCCTAAAGGGAGGGACAGGGCGAGATGGCTACACCTTC.

The J gene is TRBJ2-6, the V gene TRBV15, with 9 bases matching TRBD1. The germline V gene encodes CDR1 LNHNV and CDR2 YYDKDF (reference sequence). The V segment lost 5 bases and the J segment 2 bases; nucleotides outside the gene matches: 7. The CDR3 contains 17 residues. The chain's CDR3 is CATSGHRGPTGANVLTF. The CDR3 region has the DNA TGTGCCACCAGCGGCCACAGGGGGCCGACTGGGGCCAACGTCCTGACTTTC.

The gene calls are TRBV27 and TRBJ2-7, with 10 bases identical to TRBD2. The germline gives CDR1 MNHEY, CDR2 SMNVEV (reference sequence). CDR3 length equals 15 residues. V dropped 4 bases and J dropped 0; count of bases not matched to a gene: 3. The CDR3 here is CASSSPSGSSYEQYF. For the CDR3, the DNA is TGTGCCAGCAGTTCCCCTAGCGGGAGCTCCTACGAGCAGTACTTC.

The chain employs TRBV5-1 and TRBJ1-4; the match to TRBD1 covers 8 bases. V trimming: 0 bases; J trimming: 0 bases; junction bases outside the gene matches: 4. The length of the CDR3 is 17 residues. CDR1 SGHRS and CDR2 YFSETQ come from the germline V gene. CDR3 bases: TGCGCCAGCAGCTTGGGGGACAGGTCCGCAACTAATGAAAAACTGTTTTTT. Translation gives CASSLGDRSATNEKLFF.

The chain carries TRBV11-2 and TRBJ1-2; D gene unclear. V lost 0 bases to trimming and J lost 7 bases, with 9 bases between them. This CDR3 has 13 amino acids. The germline V gene has CDR1 SGHAT and CDR2 FQNNGV. The DNA for the CDR3 is TGTGCCAGCAGCTTAGATTACGCGGGTGGCTACACCTTC. Protein product: CASSLDYAGGYTF.

The rearrangement links TRBV5-8 to TRBJ1-2, with D possibly TRBD1 on 5 matching bases. V lost 1 base, J lost 4 bases, and 17 bases lay in between. Germline V gives CDR1 SGHTS, CDR2 YDEGEE. CDR3 length equals 16 residues. CDR3 in amino acids: CASSLRPTAHSYGYTF. Here the CDR3 DNA reads TGTGCCAGCAGCTTGCGACCGACAGCCCATTCCTATGGCTACACCTTC.

This clone appeared a few times. V gene TRBV5-4 combines with J gene TRBJ2-5, with D possibly matching TRBD1 (6 bases). CDR3 size: 13 residues. The germline V and J ends were trimmed by 1 base and 4 bases, with 8 bases remaining between them. Germline CDR1 is SGHNT and CDR2 is YYREEE (reference sequence). For the CDR3, the DNA is TGTGCCAGCAGCTTGAGAGGGGGAGAGACCCAGTACTTC. As protein: CASSLRGGETQYF.

This clone appeared a few times. This chain links TRBV6-5 with TRBJ1-6; D is uncertain. The germline CDR1 and CDR2 sequences are MNHEY and SVGAGI. The CDR3 is 14 residues long. Trimming removed 2 bases at V and 10 bases at J, with 12 bases between. The CDR3 DNA reads as TGTGCCAGCAGTTACAGGCGGACTGACTCACCCCTCCACTTT. Residues: CASSYRRTDSPLHF.

The chain combines TRBV7-9 with TRBJ2-1; 12 nucleotides agree with TRBD2. Germline V gives CDR1 SEHNR, CDR2 FQNEAQ (reference sequence). V dropped 7 bases and J dropped 14; count of bases not matched to a gene: 9. The CDR3 is 13 amino acids. CDR3: CASIRTSGEGKFF. The CDR3 DNA is TGTGCCAGCATCAGGACTAGCGGGGAAGGGAAGTTCTTC.

This chain connects TRBV5-8 to TRBJ2-5, with TRBD1 matching over 12 bases. CDR1 is SGHTS and CDR2 is YDEGEE in the germline V gene. The V and J ends lost 7 bases and 3 bases, in that order; junction bases with no gene match: 7. This CDR3 has 15 residues. CDR3 in amino acids: CASLKGQGAEETQYF. CDR3 sequence (DNA): TGTGCCAGCCTAAAGGGACAGGGGGCCGAAGAGACCCAGTACTTC.

This clone showed up just once. The CDR3 loop reads CASSRKQGANTEAFF. CDR3 bases: TGTGCCAGTAGTAGAAAGCAGGGGGCGAACACTGAAGCTTTCTTT. The chain uses TRBV19 and TRBJ1-1; 8 bases line up with TRBD1. The V and J ends lost 4 bases and 1 base, in that order; junction bases with no gene match: 5. CDR1 and CDR2 from the germline V gene are LNHDA and SQIVND (reference sequence). CDR3 length equals 15 residues.

CDR3 sequence reads: CASTAGAVLNTGELFF. DNA of the CDR3: TGTGCCAGCACCGCAGGGGCCGTTTTGAACACCGGGGAGCTGTTTTTT. The rearrangement links TRBV27 to TRBJ2-2, with D tentatively TRBD1 (6 bases). The V gene lost 7 bases and the J gene lost 1 base, with 16 bases spanning the gap. This CDR3 is 16 amino acids long. Germline assignment: CDR1 MNHEY and CDR2 SMNVEV (reference sequence).

This clone has more than one count but fewer than ten. The rearrangement uses TRBV2 and TRBJ1-5; 12 positions match TRBD1. This CDR3 has 16 amino acids. The ends lost 6 bases at V and 6 bases at J; junction bases unmatched: 9. The germline gives CDR1 SNHLY, CDR2 FYNNEI. CDR3 sequence reads: CASRVTGTGGGQPQHF. CDR3 DNA sequence: TGTGCCAGCAGAGTAACCGGGACAGGGGGCGGTCAGCCCCAGCATTTT.

The chain combines TRBV27 with TRBJ2-7; maybe TRBD2 (7 bases). From germline, CDR1 is MNHEY and CDR2 SMNVEV (reference sequence). The CDR3 runs 13 residues. Trimming cost V 11 bases and J 6 bases, with 20 bases left between them. CDR3 nucleotide sequence: TGTGCCGCCCATGCACAGGGCGGGGGCGAGCAGTACTTC. It translates to CAAHAQGGGEQYF.

The CDR3 nucleotides are TGTGCCTGGGGGCCCATTGAGTTCTCTGGAAACACCATATATTTT. Translated, it gives CAWGPIEFSGNTIYF. The chain is built from TRBV30 and TRBJ1-3; no reliable D call. Germline V gene data show CDR1 as GTSNPN and CDR2 as SVGIG (reference sequence). Trimming cost V 5 bases and J 0 bases, with 14 bases left between them. The CDR3 is 15 amino acids.

The chain is built from TRBV2 and TRBJ2-5; tentative D call: TRBD1 (6 bases). This CDR3 spans 14 amino acids. The germline CDR1 and CDR2 sequences are SNHLY and FYNNEI. Trimming stripped 6 bases from V and 0 bases from J, with 11 bases between. The DNA of the CDR3 is TGTGCCAGCAGCGGACAGCTGTACCAAGAGACCCAGTACTTC. The encoded protein is CASSGQLYQETQYF.

The chain employs TRBV19 and TRBJ2-7; 9 nucleotides match TRBD1. From germline, CDR1 is LNHDA and CDR2 SQIVND (reference sequence). The CDR3 is made up of 14 amino acids. The J segment lost 2 bases and the V segment lost 6 bases, leaving 5 bases of the junction unmatched. CDR3 coding DNA: TGTGCCAGTAGGGGGACAGGGAAGACCTACGAGCAGTACTTC. Its protein is CASRGTGKTYEQYF.

The CDR3 region has the DNA TGTGCCAGCAGCCGAGAAAGAAGCAACACTGAAGCTTTCTTT. Its protein is CASSRERSNTEAFF. This chain joins TRBV5-6 and TRBJ1-1; D not resolved. This CDR3 is built from 14 residues. Germline CDR1 is SGHDT and CDR2 is YYEEEE. V lost 4 bases and J 2 bases, leaving 12 bases between the germline ends.

This clone was counted only a few times. V gene TRBV7-2 combines with J gene TRBJ2-1; TRBD2 aligns across 7 bases. V shed 0 bases, J shed 2 bases, and the junction held 1 base outside the gene matches. This CDR3 has 15 residues. CDR1 SGHTA and CDR2 FQGNSA come from the germline V gene. The CDR3 region is CASSLAAGAYNEQFF. The CDR3 nucleotides are TGTGCCAGCAGCTTAGCGGCGGGGGCCTACAATGAGCAGTTCTTC.

The CDR3 protein is CASSSWTGYNEQFF. The DNA for the CDR3 is TGTGCCAGCAGTTCTTGGACAGGGTACAATGAGCAGTTCTTC. The V call is TRBV6-5, the J call TRBJ2-1; 8 positions match TRBD1. The CDR3 extends over 14 amino acids. J gave up 4 bases and V 4 bases, and 3 bases lay outside the gene matches. Germline-derived CDR1 and CDR2 are MNHEY and SVGAGI.

The rearrangement uses TRBV6-5 and TRBJ1-2; 8 nucleotides match TRBD1. Looked up from germline, CDR1 is MNHEY and CDR2 is SVGAGI. V dropped 6 bases and J dropped 3; count of bases not matched to a gene: 3. The CDR3 contains 13 residues. CDR3 DNA sequence: TGTGCCAGCAGCCGACAGGGGCACTATGGCTACACCTTC. It specifies CASSRQGHYGYTF.

This rearrangement joins TRBV6-6 to TRBJ2-3; D might be TRBD2 (8 bases). V was trimmed by 7 bases and J by 1 base, leaving 15 bases between them. Germline CDR1 reads MNHNY; CDR2 reads SVGAGI (reference sequence). This CDR3 region has 15 residues. CDR3 residues: CASISGTAGTDTQYF. Here the CDR3 DNA reads TGTGCCAGCATTAGCGGGACAGCCGGCACAGATACGCAGTATTTT.